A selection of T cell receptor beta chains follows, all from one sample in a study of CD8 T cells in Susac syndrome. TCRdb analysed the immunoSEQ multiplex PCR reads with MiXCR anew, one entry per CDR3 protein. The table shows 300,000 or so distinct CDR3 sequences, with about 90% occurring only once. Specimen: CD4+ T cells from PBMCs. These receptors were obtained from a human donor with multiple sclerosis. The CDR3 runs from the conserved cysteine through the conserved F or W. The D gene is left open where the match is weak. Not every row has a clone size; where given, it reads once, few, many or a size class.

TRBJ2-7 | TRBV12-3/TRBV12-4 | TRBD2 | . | TGTGCCAGCAGTTCTAGCGGGAGGGCAAGCGAGCAGTACTTC | CASSSSGRASEQYF
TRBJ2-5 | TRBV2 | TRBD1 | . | TGTGCCAGCAGTCGGACAGGGGGGCGAGAGACCCAGTACTTC | CASSRTGGRETQYF
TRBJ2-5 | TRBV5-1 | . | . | TGCGCCAGCAGCTGGGGGAAGGCCAGGGGAGAGACCCAGTACTTC | CASSWGKARGETQYF
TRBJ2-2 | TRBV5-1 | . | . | TGCGCCAGCAGCTTGACAGACGCGAACACCGGGGAGCTGTTTTTT | CASSLTDANTGELFF
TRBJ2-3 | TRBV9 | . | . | TGTGCCAGCAGCGTCGGCCCCGCAGATACGCAGTATTTT | CASSVGPADTQYF
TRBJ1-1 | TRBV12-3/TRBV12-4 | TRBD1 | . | TGTGCCAGCACTGATACCAACAGGGGACCTAGTGAAGCTTTCTTT | CASTDTNRGPSEAFF
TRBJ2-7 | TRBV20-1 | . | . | TGCAGTGCTAGGAGCCCTCCCTACGAGCAGTACTTC | CSARSPPYEQYF
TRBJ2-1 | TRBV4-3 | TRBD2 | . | TGCGCCAGCAGCCAACAGGGACTAGCGGGCTACAATGAGCAGTTCTTC | CASSQQGLAGYNEQFF
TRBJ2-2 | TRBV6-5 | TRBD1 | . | TGTGCCAGCAGTTACTCGATAGTCGGGACAGGGACCGGGGAGCTGTTTTTT | CASSYSIVGTGTGELFF
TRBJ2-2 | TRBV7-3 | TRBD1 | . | TGTGCCAGCAGCCGGCCATCCGGGACAGAGAACACCGGGGAGCTGTTTTTT | CASSRPSGTENTGELFF
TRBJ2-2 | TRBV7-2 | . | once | TGTGCCAGCAGCTTAGCAGGGCCGGGCACCGGGGAGCTGTTTTTT | CASSLAGPGTGELFF
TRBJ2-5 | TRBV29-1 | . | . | TGCAGCGTTGAACAGGGGGGGGTGGGAGAGACCCAGTACTTC | CSVEQGGVGETQYF
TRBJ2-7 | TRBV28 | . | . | TGTGCCAGCAGTTTACTTCCAGTTACCTCCTACGAGCAGTACTTC | CASSLLPVTSYEQYF
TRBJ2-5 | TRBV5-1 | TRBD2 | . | TGCGCCAGCAGCTTGGTTTATTCGGTCAGCGGGAGCACGATCGGAGAGACCCAGTACTTC | CASSLVYSVSGSTIGETQYF
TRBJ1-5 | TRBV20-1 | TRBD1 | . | TGCAGTGCTTACTCCCGGGACAGCCTTCACCAGCCCCAGCATTTT | CSAYSRDSLHQPQHF
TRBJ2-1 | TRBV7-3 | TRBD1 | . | TGTGCCAGCAGCCGACAGGGGACAGGCATTGGCAGGGATGAGCAGTTCTTC | CASSRQGTGIGRDEQFF
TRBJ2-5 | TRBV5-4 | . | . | TGTGCCAGCAGCTTGGACCCCCGGCAAGAGACCCAGTACTTC | CASSLDPRQETQYF
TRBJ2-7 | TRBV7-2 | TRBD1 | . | TGTGCCAGCAGCTTCTCCGGGACAGGGTCCCCCGAGCAGTACTTC | CASSFSGTGSPEQYF
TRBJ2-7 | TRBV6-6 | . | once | TGTGCCAGCATAGGGAATGGAAACGAGCAGTACTTC | CASIGNGNEQYF
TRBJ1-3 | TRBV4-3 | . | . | TGCGCCAACAGCCAAGTTGGTCCTAGCTCTGGAAACACCATATATTTT | CANSQVGPSSGNTIYF
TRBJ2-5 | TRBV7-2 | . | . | TGTGCCAGCAGCTTAGTAATGGGGCGGGAGACCCAGTACTTC | CASSLVMGRETQYF
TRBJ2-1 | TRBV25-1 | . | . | TGTGCCAGCAGTGAGGATTGGCGGTACAATGAGCAGTTCTTC | CASSEDWRYNEQFF
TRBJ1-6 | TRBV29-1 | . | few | TGCAGCGTTGGGGAGGGAAATTCACCCCTCCACTTT | CSVGEGNSPLHF
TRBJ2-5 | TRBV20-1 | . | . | TGCAGTGCGACTTCAGGTACCCAAGAGACCCAGTACTTC | CSATSGTQETQYF
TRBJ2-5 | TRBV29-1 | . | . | TGCAGCGCCCGGACAGTCGAAGAGACCCAGTACTTC | CSARTVEETQYF
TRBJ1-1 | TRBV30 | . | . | TGTGCCTGTAAGAGTATCGGGGGAAAGGTTGGTGAAGCTTTCTTT | CACKSIGGKVGEAFF